Included here is one TCR beta chain sequence, with context. V lost 5 bases to trimming and J lost 2 bases, with 9 bases between them. The CDR3 covers 13 residues. Germline V CDR1 and CDR2: SEHNR, FQNEAQ (reference sequence). The data originate from a study of CD8+CD57+ T cells in acquired aplastic anemia. The study profiled TCR beta VDJ and CDR3 using genomic DNA as template. Each CDR3 protein is one row after TCRdb ran MiXCR on the reads. The repertoire holds fewer than 80,000 distinct CDR3 sequences, with roughly 72% as singletons. Sequencing involved patients with CD8+CD57+ cell expansion previously shown by flow cytometry.

The TCR comes from a human donor with aplastic anemia. The chain recombines TRBV7-9 with TRBJ1-2; tentative D call: TRBD1 (5 bases). Specimen: sorted CD4+, CD8+, or CD8+CD57+ T cells (not recorded which) from PBMCs. The CDR3 sequence is CASSQTVNYGYTF. The CDR3 nucleotides read TGTGCCAGCAGCCAGACAGTAAACTATGGCTACACCTTC.